This TCR beta chain comes out of a study of shared clonotypes between healthy human individuals. The wider study: The plates for each donor numbered three CD4 naive, three CD4 memory, two CD8 naive and one CD8 memory. Broader study findings: It was observed that roughly 5.4% of naive CD4 clonotypes were shared across several donors.

Assay used: immunoSEQ multiplex PCR; TCRdb lists only in-frame clones, some missing. The data contain under 2.5 million clones, around 93% of them seen just once; the ten biggest clones take up roughly 0.34%. Germline loops: CDR1 SGHNT, CDR2 YYREEE (reference sequence). Between the trimmed V and J ends, which lost 4 bases and 3 bases, there was a span of 19 bases. This CDR3 has 16 residues. Investigators divided CD4+ cells into CD45RA+ naive and CD45RA-negative memory subsets. Regarding this clone: What it binds is unknown.

The sequence was collected from a man younger than 30 in good health. Some clones in this sample may be carry-over from other donors' samples. What was sequenced was naive CD4+ T cells from PBMCs. Subset meaning: CD45RA+ positively selected. V gene TRBV5-4 combines with J gene TRBJ1-2; D may be TRBD1 (6 bases). The CDR3 DNA is TGTGCCAGCAGCCTGGGGGCACAGATGCCGTACTATGGCTACACCTTC. Translated: CASSLGAQMPYYGYTF.